A selection of T cell receptor beta chains follows, all from one sample in a study of T cells in Graves' hyperthyroidism and ophthalmopathy. TCRdb re-analysed the multiplex PCR reads in MiXCR, keeping a single row per CDR3 protein. This sample has approximately 720,000 distinct CDR3 sequences; roughly 20% occur once, and the top ten carry 16%. Source material: blood. These receptors came from a woman between 45 and 60 years old with Graves' hyperthyroidism that later progressed to Graves' ophthalmopathy. Each CDR3 is given with its conserved first and last residue. A D gene is named only where the DNA matches it firmly. The size of a clone is reported for some rows only, either as once, few or many, or as a class for expanded clones.

d_gene	len	j_gene	v_gene	abundance	CDR3aa	CDR3nt
.	14	TRBJ2-2	TRBV19	.	CASSIALNTGELFF	TGTGCCAGTAGTATCGCCTTGAACACCGGGGAGCTGTTTTTT
TRBD1	14	TRBJ2-5	TRBV20-1	once	CSATPGTGQETQYF	TGCAGTGCGACCCCCGGGACAGGGCAAGAGACCCAGTACTTC
.	15	TRBJ2-1	TRBV27	many	CASSFAGGLKGEQFF	TGTGCCAGCAGTTTCGCCGGAGGGTTGAAAGGGGAGCAGTTCTTC
TRBD1	16	TRBJ1-4	TRBV3-1	many	CASSQDGTGGGEKLFF	TGTGCCAGCAGCCAAGACGGGACAGGGGGTGGCGAAAAACTGTTTTTT
.	18	TRBJ1-5	TRBV15	.	CATSRDQRGLYSNQPQHF	TGTGCCACCAGCAGAGATCAAAGGGGCCTTTATAGCAATCAGCCCCAGCATTTT
TRBD1	14	TRBJ1-3	TRBV20-1	few	CSASHRGGGNTIYF	TGCAGTGCTAGCCACAGGGGTGGTGGAAACACCATATATTTT
.	14	TRBJ1-1	TRBV12-3/TRBV12-4	many	CASSPRDSDTEAFF	TGTGCCAGCAGCCCCCGGGACTCCGACACTGAAGCTTTCTTT
TRBD1	15	TRBJ2-5	TRBV5-1	.	CASSFFETGGQTQYF	TGCGCCAGCAGCTTTTTCGAGACAGGGGGGCAGACCCAGTACTTC
.	16	TRBJ2-5	TRBV24-1	many	CATSDLGDIHQETQYF	TGTGCCACCAGTGATTTGGGGGACATCCACCAAGAGACCCAGTACTTC
.	14	TRBJ1-1	TRBV5-6	few	CASSPQTRQAEAFF	TGTGCCAGCAGCCCCCAGACGAGACAGGCAGAAGCTTTCTTT
.	15	TRBJ1-6	TRBV9	few	CASSVGMDGNSPLHF	TGTGCCAGCAGCGTAGGCATGGACGGTAATTCACCCCTCCACTTT
.	13	TRBJ1-4	TRBV11-2	.	CASSLSDGEKLFF	TGTGCCAGCAGCTTAAGTGATGGTGAAAAACTGTTTTTT
.	14	TRBJ2-7	TRBV18	.	CASSPLHGGDEQYF	TGTGCCAGCTCACCACTCCACGGGGGCGACGAGCAGTACTTC
TRBD2	14	TRBJ2-7	TRBV20-1	few	CSAPGTSGGFEQYF	TGCAGTGCTCCCGGGACTAGCGGGGGGTTCGAGCAGTACTTC
.	15	TRBJ1-1	TRBV27	many	CASSFTGFVNTEAFF	TGTGCCAGCAGTTTTACAGGGTTTGTGAACACTGAAGCTTTCTTT
.	19	TRBJ1-6	TRBV6-6	few	CASSYSIWSGGSYNSPLHF	TGTGCCAGCAGTTACTCGATTTGGTCAGGAGGCTCCTATAATTCACCCCTCCACTTT
.	12	TRBJ1-2	TRBV12-3/TRBV12-4	many	CASSLEFDGYTF	TGTGCCAGCAGTTTAGAGTTCGATGGCTACACCTTC
.	17	TRBJ2-1	TRBV12-3/TRBV12-4	.	CASSLGGAGNSYNEQFF	TGTGCCAGCAGTTTAGGAGGGGCGGGAAACTCCTACAATGAGCAGTTCTTC
TRBD1	12	TRBJ2-7	TRBV10-3	.	CAIGQGKYEQYF	TGTGCCATCGGACAGGGGAAATACGAGCAGTACTTC
TRBD1	17	TRBJ1-3	TRBV5-1	.	CASSLKTGAGSGNTIYF	TGCGCCAGCAGCTTGAAGACAGGGGCAGGCTCTGGAAACACCATATATTTT
.	14	TRBJ1-1	TRBV27	many	CASSLGRGGTEAFF	TGCGCCAGCAGCTTGGGCCGGGGAGGAACTGAAGCTTTCTTT
.	13	TRBJ1-2	TRBV9	few	CASSVRVDYGYTF	TGTGCCAGCAGCGTCCGGGTGGACTATGGCTACACCTTC
TRBD1	14	TRBJ1-2	TRBV18	many	CASSPETGGNGYTF	TGTGCCAGCTCACCCGAGACAGGGGGAAATGGCTACACCTTC
.	13	TRBJ1-1	TRBV11-2	many	CASSLLSRAGAFF	TGTGCCAGCAGCTTGTTGTCCAGGGCGGGAGCTTTCTTT
TRBD1	15	TRBJ2-7	TRBV3-1	many	CASSRPGGLVYEQYF	TGTGCCAGCAGCCGTCCAGGGGGTCTCGTCTACGAGCAGTACTTC
.	16	TRBJ2-2	TRBV6-5	few	CASSYPLFETGGELFF	TGTGCCAGCAGTTACCCCCTGTTCGAAACGGGCGGGGAGCTGTTTTTT
TRBD1	15	TRBJ2-2	TRBV2	.	CASSDPRGPVGELFF	TGTGCCAGCAGTGACCCCAGGGGGCCGGTCGGGGAGCTGTTTTTT
.	11	TRBJ2-2	TRBV20-1	.	CSAEQGGELFF	TGCAGTGCTGAACAGGGCGGGGAGCTGTTTTTT
.	15	TRBJ2-5	TRBV12-3/TRBV12-4	many	CASSPQASGPGTQYF	TGTGCCAGCAGTCCGCAAGCCTCAGGTCCGGGGACCCAGTACTTC
TRBD1	16	TRBJ1-1	TRBV6-2/TRBV6-3	few	CASSLRGTGVKTEAFF	TGTGCCAGCAGTCTCCGAGGGACAGGGGTTAAAACTGAAGCTTTCTTT
.	14	TRBJ1-4	TRBV12-3/TRBV12-4	.	CASSYDETNEKLFF	TGTGCCAGCAGTTATGACGAAACTAATGAAAAACTGTTTTTT
.	14	TRBJ2-2	TRBV20-1	many	CSASPGQAKGELFF	TGCAGTGCAAGCCCGGGGCAGGCTAAAGGGGAGCTGTTTTTT